The rows below give T cell receptor beta chains drawn from one sample of a study of cytomegalovirus exposure and HLA in healthy donors. The repertoire was sequenced with immunoSEQ multiplex PCR; TCRdb's copy has only in-frame clones and lacks some. The profile covers around 160,000 clones, with around 78% appearing a single time and about 3% taken by the ten largest. Sequencing was done on a sample of PBMCs. Receptor source: a middle-aged man in good health and CMV-seropositive. Each CDR3 is given with its conserved first and last residue. Fields, in order: V gene, D gene, clone size, J gene, CDR3 DNA, CDR3 protein. The D gene is left open where the match is weak. Clone size is given for some rows only: seen once, a few or many times, or a class if the clone is expanded.

V: TRBV13; D: -; size: -; J: TRBJ2-7; DNA: TGTGCCGGCAGGGCCCGGGGGACCTCCTACGAGCAGTACTTC; CDR3: CAGRARGTSYEQYF
V: TRBV7-9; D: -; size: -; J: TRBJ1-4; DNA: TGTGCCACCCAGGGGACTAATGAAAAACTGTTTTTT; CDR3: CATQGTNEKLFF
V: TRBV2; D: TRBD2; size: -; J: TRBJ2-2; DNA: TGTGCCAGCAGTCTCCTAGCGGGAGGGCAGAACACCGGGGAGCTGTTTTTT; CDR3: CASSLLAGGQNTGELFF
V: TRBV19; D: TRBD1; size: -; J: TRBJ1-5; DNA: TGTGCCATTGGGACAGGGGATCAGCCCCAGCATTTT; CDR3: CAIGTGDQPQHF
V: TRBV9; D: -; size: -; J: TRBJ1-1; DNA: TGTGCCAGCAGCGTAGATGAAGCGCCCGTTTCTCCGCCCGAAGCTTTCTTT; CDR3: CASSVDEAPVSPPEAFF
V: TRBV7-8; D: -; size: -; J: TRBJ1-1; DNA: TGTGCCAGCAGCCACGACAGAGACACTGAAGCTTTCTTT; CDR3: CASSHDRDTEAFF
V: TRBV6-5; D: -; size: -; J: TRBJ2-7; DNA: TGTGCCAGCAGTTACCAGCGGGCCCCTTACGAGCAGTACTTC; CDR3: CASSYQRAPYEQYF
V: TRBV20-1; D: -; size: -; J: TRBJ2-1; DNA: TGCAGTGCTCCCCGAGCAGAGCAGTTCTTC; CDR3: CSAPRAEQFF
V: TRBV30; D: TRBD2; size: -; J: TRBJ2-7; DNA: TGTGCCTGGAGTGAAACTAGCGGACCCTACGAGCAGTACTTC; CDR3: CAWSETSGPYEQYF
V: TRBV28; D: TRBD2; size: -; J: TRBJ2-7; DNA: TGTGCCAGCAGCACCGGCTTTGTACTAGCGGGAGTGCTCGAGCAGTACTTC; CDR3: CASSTGFVLAGVLEQYF
V: TRBV6-4; D: -; size: once; J: TRBJ2-3; DNA: TGTGCCAGCAGGCGGGCAGGGGATGGGTCCGATACGCAGTATTTT; CDR3: CASRRAGDGSDTQYF
V: TRBV7-2; D: -; size: once; J: TRBJ1-1; DNA: TGTGCCAGCAGCCCAGGATGGAACACTGAAGCTTTCTTT; CDR3: CASSPGWNTEAFF
V: TRBV29-1; D: -; size: -; J: TRBJ2-7; DNA: TGTTCCATTGGGGGGACCTACGAGCAGTACTTC; CDR3: CSIGGTYEQYF
V: TRBV7-9; D: -; size: -; J: TRBJ2-7; DNA: TGTGCCAGCAGCTATAGGGACTTCGAGCAGTACTTC; CDR3: CASSYRDFEQYF
V: TRBV4-1; D: TRBD1; size: few; J: TRBJ2-7; DNA: TGCGCCAGCAGCCAAGGGGACAGCCTCTCCTACGAGCAGTACTTC; CDR3: CASSQGDSLSYEQYF
V: TRBV27; D: -; size: -; J: TRBJ1-3; DNA: TGTGCCAGCAGTGGGAGGGGGGGGACTGGAAACACCATATATTTT; CDR3: CASSGRGGTGNTIYF
V: TRBV18; D: TRBD1; size: -; J: TRBJ2-7; DNA: TGTGCCAGCTCACCGACGGGACAGCACGACCACGAGCAGTACTTC; CDR3: CASSPTGQHDHEQYF
V: TRBV5-8; D: TRBD1; size: -; J: TRBJ1-5; DNA: TGTGCCAGCAGCACAAGGAAAGGGACAGGGTCCAGGCCCCAGCATTTT; CDR3: CASSTRKGTGSRPQHF
V: TRBV29-1; D: -; size: -; J: TRBJ1-5; DNA: TGCAGCGTTGGGTATCCGGGACAAAATCAGCCCCAGCATTTT; CDR3: CSVGYPGQNQPQHF
V: TRBV4-3; D: -; size: -; J: TRBJ2-7; DNA: TGCGCCAGCAGCCAATCTCCCACAGGGATGGGCTACGAGCAGTACTTC; CDR3: CASSQSPTGMGYEQYF
V: TRBV10-1; D: -; size: once; J: TRBJ2-3; DNA: TGCGCCAGCAGTGAAGCACTGGAGGTAGGGTCTACGCAGTATTTT; CDR3: CASSEALEVGSTQYF
V: TRBV19; D: TRBD1; size: -; J: TRBJ1-5; DNA: TGTGCCTCCGGGACAGGGACATCCCTTGGCAATCAGCCCCAGCATTTT; CDR3: CASGTGTSLGNQPQHF
V: TRBV19; D: TRBD2; size: -; J: TRBJ2-1; DNA: TGTGCCAGTAGTATTGGTCTCGGCGGGAGTTGGAATGAGCAGTTCTTC; CDR3: CASSIGLGGSWNEQFF
V: TRBV5-1; D: TRBD2; size: -; J: TRBJ2-3; DNA: TGCGCCAGCAGATCTAGCGGTGGTACGCAGTATTTT; CDR3: CASRSSGGTQYF
V: TRBV7-3; D: TRBD1; size: few; J: TRBJ1-4; DNA: TGTGCCAGCAGCTTGTTTGGGACAGGGTATAAAAAACTGTTTTTT; CDR3: CASSLFGTGYKKLFF
V: TRBV30; D: TRBD1; size: -; J: TRBJ1-2; DNA: TGTGCCTGCCAGAGACAGGGGGGGGACTATGGCTACACCTTC; CDR3: CACQRQGGDYGYTF
V: TRBV6-1; D: -; size: -; J: TRBJ1-3; DNA: TGTGCCAGCAGCTTAGAATCTGGAAACACCATATATTTT; CDR3: CASSLESGNTIYF
V: TRBV27; D: TRBD1; size: -; J: TRBJ1-5; DNA: TGTGCCAGCAGTCCTCAGGGGGCTGACCAGCCCCAGCATTTT; CDR3: CASSPQGADQPQHF
V: TRBV6-5; D: -; size: -; J: TRBJ1-3; DNA: TGTGCCAGCAGTTACCCCCCGGGGGGGGAAGGAAACACCATATATTTT; CDR3: CASSYPPGGEGNTIYF
V: TRBV7-9; D: -; size: once; J: TRBJ1-1; DNA: TGTGCCAGCAGCTTAGCCCGGGGAGGGGTCGACGCTGAAGCTTTCTTT; CDR3: CASSLARGGVDAEAFF
V: TRBV28; D: TRBD2; size: -; J: TRBJ2-3; DNA: TGTGCCAGCAGCTTACTGCTTGCGGGAGAGCGCACAGATACGCAGTATTTT; CDR3: CASSLLLAGERTDTQYF
V: TRBV18; D: -; size: -; J: TRBJ2-3; DNA: TGTGCCAGCTCACGGGACTTCACAGATACGCAGTATTTT; CDR3: CASSRDFTDTQYF
V: TRBV7-2; D: TRBD2; size: once; J: TRBJ2-3; DNA: TGTGCCAGCAGCTTTGTGGCTAGCGGTACAGATACGCAGTATTTT; CDR3: CASSFVASGTDTQYF